This T cell receptor beta chain was found in a study of T-cell memory formation after mild COVID-19. V was cut by 3 bases and J by 8 bases, with 7 bases left in between. The V gene's germline CDR1 is SNHLY and CDR2 FYNNEI. The CDR3 loop spans 11 amino acids. This clonotype occurred a few times. Via MiXCR, TCRdb re-called the 5' RACE reads, giving one row per CDR3 protein. The sample shows fewer than 450,000 distinct CDR3 sequences, around 20% of them seen only once. The sequence came from an adult woman who had mild COVID-19 (a few samples of this study predate the infection). Cell type and time point are not known. Sequenced sample: PBMCs or a T cell subset sorted from them (not recorded which). This chain connects TRBV2 to TRBJ1-1; D unclear. The CDR3 loop reads CASSEGGEAFF. In nucleotides, the CDR3 is TGTGCCAGCAGTGAGGGAGGCGAAGCTTTCTTT.